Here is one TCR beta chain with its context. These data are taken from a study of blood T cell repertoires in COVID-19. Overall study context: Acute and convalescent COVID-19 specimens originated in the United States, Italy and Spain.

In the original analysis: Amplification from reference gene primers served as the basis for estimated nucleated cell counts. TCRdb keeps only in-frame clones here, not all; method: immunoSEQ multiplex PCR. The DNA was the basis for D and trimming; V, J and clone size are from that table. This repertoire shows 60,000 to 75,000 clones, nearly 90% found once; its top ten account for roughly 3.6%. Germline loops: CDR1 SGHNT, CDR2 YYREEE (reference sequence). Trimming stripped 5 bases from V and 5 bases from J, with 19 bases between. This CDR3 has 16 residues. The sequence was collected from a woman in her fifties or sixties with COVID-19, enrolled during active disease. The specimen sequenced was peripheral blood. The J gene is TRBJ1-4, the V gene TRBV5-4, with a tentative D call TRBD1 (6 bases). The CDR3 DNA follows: TGTGCCAGCAGTTACGAGTTGGGGGCAGGGAATGAAAAACTGTTTTTT. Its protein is CASSYELGAGNEKLFF.